Shown below are 32 T cell receptor beta chains from a single sample sequenced in a study of shared clonotypes between healthy human individuals. TCRdb's copy holds only in-frame clones and misses some; the assay was immunoSEQ multiplex PCR. The data contain hundreds of thousands of clones, roughly 70% of them singletons. The sample taken for sequencing was memory CD4+ T cells sorted from blood. Subset specified: CD45RA-negative fraction. Every receptor here comes from a woman aged 25 to 45 in good health.

This chain uses TRBV5-1 with TRBJ2-7, with 11 bases matching TRBD2. The V gene end was trimmed by 6 bases and the J gene end by 6 bases; junction bases not matched to a gene: 8. The CDR3 is 14 residues long. The germline CDR1 and CDR2 sequences are SGHRS and YFSETQ. The CDR3 spells CASTLLAGVVEQYF. In DNA, the CDR3 is TGCGCCAGCACCCTACTAGCGGGAGTTGTCGAGCAGTACTTC.

This clone was picked up a small number of times. Written as DNA, the CDR3 is TGTGCCAGTAGTCCCATCGGACAGTCTGAAGCTTTCTTT. Its translation: CASSPIGQSEAFF. The rearrangement joins TRBV19 to TRBJ1-1; a possible D gene is TRBD1 (6 bases). Germline V gives CDR1 LNHDA, CDR2 SQIVND (reference sequence). The germline V and J ends were trimmed by 5 bases and 6 bases, with 13 bases remaining between them. The CDR3 totals 13 residues. Together with reference TRBV19 and TRBJ1-1, the CDR3 gives the full variable domain: DGGITQSPKYLFRKEGQNVTLSCEQNLNHDAMYWYRQDPGQGLRLIYYSQIVNDFQKGDIAEGYSVSREKKESFPLTVTSAQKNPTAFYLCASSPIGQSEAFFGQGTRLTVV.

The chain has TRBV28 and TRBJ2-5; possible D gene TRBD2, 6 bases. This CDR3 region has 14 residues. Trimming stripped 3 bases from V and 7 bases from J, with 15 bases between. Germline CDR1 reads MDHEN; CDR2 reads SYDVKM. The CDR3 bases are TGTGCCAGCAGTTTGGGGGGAGAGGTTGGGACCCAGTACTTC. Its translation is CASSLGGEVGTQYF. Combining the CDR3 with reference TRBV28 and TRBJ2-5 gives the whole variable domain DVKVTQSSRYLVKRTGEKVFLECVQDMDHENMFWYRQDPGLGLRLIYFSYDVKMKEKGDIPEGYSVSREKKERFSLILESASTNQTSMYLCASSLGGEVGTQYFGPGTRLLVL.

The chain links TRBV6-1 to TRBJ1-1; a possible D gene is TRBD1 (5 bases). Germline V gives CDR1 MNHNS, CDR2 SASEGT. CDR3 length equals 15 residues. Trimming removed 6 bases at V and 4 bases at J, with 18 bases between. CDR3 sequence: CASSLRGGGTTEAFF. DNA of the CDR3: TGTGCCAGCAGCCTCCGGGGGGGAGGCACCACTGAAGCTTTCTTT.

V usage is TRBV7-2 and J usage is TRBJ1-3; D unresolved. CDR3 length equals 15 residues. The V end lost 2 bases, the J end lost 3 bases, and 11 bases lay between the germline ends. Germline CDR1 and CDR2: SGHTA and FQGNSA. CDR3 region: CASSLTSLSGNTIYF. In DNA, the CDR3 is TGTGCCAGCAGCTTAACCAGTCTTAGTGGAAACACCATATATTTT.

The chain couples TRBV10-3 to TRBJ2-7; D is perhaps TRBD1 (6 bases). The CDR3 extends over 13 amino acids. CDR1 and CDR2 from the germline V gene are ENHRY and SYGVKD. V shed 2 bases and J shed 3 bases, with 8 bases lying between them. Written as DNA, the CDR3 is TGTGCCATCAGTGAGCGACAGGACTACGAGCAGTACTTC. Translated, it gives CAISERQDYEQYF.

CDR3 sequence (DNA): TGTGCCAGCAGCGAGCTGAGACGTTTGAACACTGAAGCTTTCTTT. It specifies CASSELRRLNTEAFF. V gene TRBV2 combines with J gene TRBJ1-1, with D uncertain. CDR1 is SNHLY and CDR2 is FYNNEI in the germline V gene. V lost 6 bases and J 0 bases, leaving 14 bases between the germline ends. The CDR3 spans 15 residues.

This sequence joins TRBV6-5 and TRBJ1-5, with D possibly being TRBD1 (5 bases). The CDR3 length is 13 residues. The ends were cut back, 9 bases at V and 1 base at J, with 10 bases in the middle. Germline CDR1 MNHEY, CDR2 SVGAGI. This CDR3 reads CASGGGSNQPQHF. The CDR3 bases are TGTGCCAGTGGGGGAGGGAGCAATCAGCCCCAGCATTTT.

This rearrangement joins TRBV2 to TRBJ2-4; 8 bases match TRBD1. The CDR3 is 15 amino acids. V shed 5 bases and J 1 base; nucleotides not matched to a gene: 4. Germline CDR1 and CDR2: SNHLY and FYNNEI. The CDR3 sequence is CASSHRGLAKNIQYF. CDR3 DNA sequence: TGTGCCAGCAGTCACAGGGGGTTGGCCAAAAACATTCAGTACTTC.

The CDR3 loop is CASSSLEEQFF. The CDR3 DNA reads TGTGCCAGCAGCTCACTAGAGGAGCAGTTCTTC. The J gene is TRBJ2-1, the V gene TRBV5-4; a possible D gene is TRBD2 (5 bases). The germline V gene has CDR1 SGHNT and CDR2 YYREEE (reference sequence). Trimming pared 3 bases from V and 10 bases from J, leaving 8 bases between. The CDR3 totals 11 residues.

The chain uses TRBV30 and TRBJ2-5, with 7 positions matching TRBD1. CDR3 length equals 14 residues. CDR1 and CDR2 (germline): GTSNPN, SVGIG (reference sequence). The V and J ends lost 3 bases and 1 base, in that order; junction bases with no gene match: 5. The DNA for the CDR3 is TGTGCCTGGAGGAAGACAGGGAGCCAAGAGACCCAGTACTTC. Translated, it gives CAWRKTGSQETQYF.

This clone came up a few times. The chain couples TRBV5-1 to TRBJ2-1, with 9 nucleotides matching TRBD2. Trimming at V came to 0 bases and at J to 4 bases, leaving 11 bases not matched to a gene. This CDR3 contains 18 residues. The germline gives CDR1 SGHRS, CDR2 YFSETQ. CDR3 DNA sequence: TGCGCCAGCAGCTTGGAGTCAAGGGCGGCGGGAGGGTACAATGAGCAGTTCTTC. Translating it yields CASSLESRAAGGYNEQFF.

The rearrangement links TRBV14 to TRBJ2-1, with no clear D. The CDR3 runs 15 residues. V dropped 4 bases and J dropped 7 bases, with 17 bases sitting between them. Germline assignment: CDR1 SGHDN and CDR2 FVKESK. Written as DNA, the CDR3 is TGTGCCAGCAGCCCGCTCCGGGTCAGTATGAATGAGCAGTTCTTC. This codes for CASSPLRVSMNEQFF. The variable domain in full, with the rest retrieved from reference TRBV14 and TRBJ2-1, is EAGVTQFPSHSVIEKGQTVTLRCDPISGHDNLYWYRRVMGKEIKFLLHFVKESKQDESGMPNNRFLAERTGGTYSTLKVQPAELEDSGVYFCASSPLRVSMNEQFFGPGTRLTVL.

This rearrangement joins TRBV27 to TRBJ1-3; no clear D gene. Germline V gene data show CDR1 as MNHEY and CDR2 as SMNVEV (reference sequence). V shed 3 bases and J shed 2 bases, with 8 bases lying between them. CDR3 length: 14 residues. The CDR3 region is CASSLREAGNTIYF. CDR3 coding DNA: TGTGCCAGCAGTTTGAGGGAGGCTGGAAACACCATATATTTT.

As regards this clone: The conserved phenylalanine or tryptophan normally closing the CDR3 is absent here, so this likely arose from a read error. No DNA is shown, since the ends of the CDR3 on it are uncertain; the CDR3 is the one TCRdb lists. The chain has TRBV23-1 and TRBJ1-2. TRBV23-1 is classed as an ORF, of uncertain function. Counting both end residues, the CDR3 totals 13 amino acids. CDR3 sequence reads: CASSTSRLRRKTY.

The chain joins TRBV27 to TRBJ1-6; 7 bases line up with TRBD1. V lost 5 bases to trimming and J lost 5 bases; unmatched junction nucleotides: 3. The CDR3 has 14 residues. Germline assignment: CDR1 MNHEY and CDR2 SMNVEV (reference sequence). CDR3 residues: CASSLTGDNSPLHF. The DNA for the CDR3 is TGTGCCAGCAGTCTCACAGGGGATAATTCACCCCTCCACTTT.

This clone was seen a handful of times. The chain employs TRBV2 and TRBJ1-1; D gene unclear. From germline, CDR1 is SNHLY and CDR2 FYNNEI. The CDR3 totals 13 residues. V gave up 2 bases and J gave up 6 bases, with 10 bases separating them. In DNA form, the CDR3 reads TGTGCCAGCAGTGAAATAGGGAGGGCTGAAGCTTTCTTT. It encodes CASSEIGRAEAFF.

This clone was counted a single time. The chain carries TRBV19 and TRBJ1-5; no definite D call. Trimming pared 8 bases from V and 0 bases from J, leaving 11 bases between. The CDR3 spans 14 residues. Germline CDR1 is LNHDA and CDR2 is SQIVND (reference sequence). The CDR3 here is CASRALYSNQPQHF. In nucleotides, the CDR3 is TGTGCCAGTCGCGCCCTTTATAGCAATCAGCCCCAGCATTTT.

The chain links TRBV19 to TRBJ2-5; 8 bases are a match to TRBD1. CDR3 length: 16 amino acids. Germline lookup yields CDR1 LNHDA and CDR2 SQIVND (reference sequence). The ends lost 5 bases at V and 1 base at J; junction bases unmatched: 9. The CDR3, as DNA: TGTGCCAGTAGTGCGCGGACAGGGCGTATCCAAGAGACCCAGTACTTC. Protein product: CASSARTGRIQETQYF.

Points on this clone: Other DNA sequences in this sample translate to the same CDR3. This sequence joins TRBV5-4 and TRBJ2-3; 9 nucleotides agree with TRBD2. Trimming removed 2 bases from V and 1 base from J; junction bases left unmatched: 2. In germline, CDR1 is SGHNT, CDR2 YYREEE (reference sequence). The CDR3 has 15 amino acids. In DNA, the CDR3 is TGTGCCAGCAGCTTAAGACTAGCGGGCACAGATACGCAGTATTTT. Protein sequence: CASSLRLAGTDTQYF.

This clone was observed a few times. The chain carries TRBV5-4 and TRBJ1-1; D is possibly TRBD1 (5 bases). V dropped 0 bases and J dropped 0 bases, with 15 bases sitting between them. The CDR3 totals 17 residues. The germline gives CDR1 SGHNT, CDR2 YYREEE (reference sequence). CDR3: CASSLGGPGRMNTEAFF. The CDR3 coding sequence is TGTGCCAGCAGCTTGGGAGGCCCGGGACGGATGAACACTGAAGCTTTCTTT. Full variable domain (outside the CDR3, taken from reference TRBV5-4 and TRBJ1-1): ETGVTQSPTHLIKTRGQQVTLRCSSQSGHNTVSWYQQALGQGPQFIFQYYREEENGRGNFPPRFSGLQFPNYSSELNVNALELDDSALYLCASSLGGPGRMNTEAFFGQGTRLTVV.

V and J are TRBV7-9 and TRBJ2-3, with D hard to call. This CDR3 contains 14 residues. The V gene's germline CDR1 is SEHNR and CDR2 FQNEAQ (reference sequence). V was trimmed by 5 bases and J by 5 bases, leaving 14 bases between them. The CDR3 DNA follows: TGTGCCAGCAGCCCACACCGCGGCGGAGATACGCAGTATTTT. It yields the protein CASSPHRGGDTQYF.

About this clone itself: This may be a read error: a much more frequent sequence differs by one nucleotide. V usage is TRBV6-5 and J usage is TRBJ2-7; D is uncertain. The CDR3 spans 11 residues. Per germline, CDR1 MNHEY and CDR2 SVGAGI. V lost 4 bases and J 2 bases, leaving 3 bases between the germline ends. This CDR3 reads CASSSAYEQYF. DNA for the CDR3: TGTGCCAGCAGTTCCGCCTACGAGCAGTACTTC.

The chain has TRBV5-1 and TRBJ2-2; D unclear. Looked up from germline, CDR1 is SGHRS and CDR2 is YFSETQ. Trimming pared 9 bases from V and 0 bases from J, leaving 15 bases between. This CDR3 spans 15 amino acids. The CDR3 sequence: CATSIGPTNTGELFF. The CDR3 DNA follows: TGCGCCACCTCAATTGGACCCACGAACACCGGGGAGCTGTTTTTT.

This chain connects TRBV5-6 to TRBJ2-7, with 7 bases identical to TRBD1. There are 17 residues in the CDR3. The germline gives CDR1 SGHDT, CDR2 YYEEEE. V was pared by 5 bases and J by 1 base, with 15 bases of the junction left unmatched. The CDR3 region is CASRRDRGPIRSYEQYF. The CDR3 DNA reads as TGTGCCAGCAGACGGGACAGAGGACCGATACGTTCCTACGAGCAGTACTTC.

Comment on this clone: This same CDR3 is encoded by further DNA sequences in the sample. V gene TRBV14 combines with J gene TRBJ1-4; no reliable D call. Between the trimmed V and J ends, which lost 1 base and 8 bases, there was a span of 5 bases. The CDR3 has 12 residues. The germline CDR1 and CDR2 sequences are SGHDN and FVKESK. The CDR3 sequence: CASSQVAEKLFF. Here the CDR3 DNA reads TGTGCCAGCAGCCAAGTGGCCGAAAAACTGTTTTTT.

The CDR3 sequence is CASSLTSFLYEQYF. For the CDR3, the DNA is TGCGCCAGCAGCCTAACTAGTTTTCTCTACGAGCAGTACTTC. V usage is TRBV5-1 and J usage is TRBJ2-7; weak D call: TRBD2 (5 bases). The CDR3 is made up of 14 amino acids. V lost 4 bases to trimming and J lost 3 bases, with 14 bases between them. CDR1 SGHRS and CDR2 YFSETQ come from the germline V gene.

V gene TRBV5-1 combines with J gene TRBJ2-3; maybe TRBD2 (6 bases). This CDR3 contains 14 residues. Looked up from germline, CDR1 is SGHRS and CDR2 is YFSETQ. The V end was cut by 4 bases, the J end by 4 bases, with 13 bases between. The CDR3 is CASSLREPPDTQYF. CDR3 DNA: TGCGCCAGCAGCCTTCGGGAGCCCCCAGATACGCAGTATTTT.

This clone was counted many times. The rearrangement uses TRBV10-3 and TRBJ1-2; 9 nucleotides line up with TRBD1. This CDR3 comprises 17 residues. CDR1 ENHRY and CDR2 SYGVKD come from the germline V gene. V was pared by 0 bases and J by 4 bases, with 9 bases of the junction left unmatched. The CDR3 coding sequence is TGTGCCATCAGTGAGTCCGGGACAGGGATTAATGGCTATGGCTACACCTTC. Its translation: CAISESGTGINGYGYTF.

This chain connects TRBV11-3 to TRBJ2-1; D may be TRBD2 (6 bases). V lost 2 bases, J lost 5 bases, and 22 bases lay in between. Germline V gives CDR1 SGHNT, CDR2 YENEEA. The CDR3 runs 18 residues. Here the CDR3 DNA reads TGTGCCAGCAGCTTAAGGGGAGGCGGCTACAGTAGAAACAATGAGCAGTTCTTC. Amino acid sequence: CASSLRGGGYSRNNEQFF.

The V and J genes are TRBV29-1 and TRBJ1-2; D unclear. The germline V gene has CDR1 SQVTM and CDR2 ANQGSEA. V was pared by 4 bases and J by 1 base, with 19 bases between. CDR3 length: 16 amino acids. The DNA of the CDR3 is TGCAGCGTTGTAAGGTCGCCAGACATCCTTAACTATGGCTACACCTTC. Translation: CSVVRSPDILNYGYTF.

V usage is TRBV2 and J usage is TRBJ1-2; D not certain. Trimming removed 7 bases from V and 2 bases from J, with 11 bases in between. The CDR3 has 13 residues. The germline V gene encodes CDR1 SNHLY and CDR2 FYNNEI. Here the CDR3 DNA reads TGTGCCAGCATAGAAGGACTCAACTATGGCTACACCTTC. This codes for CASIEGLNYGYTF.